One sample yielded the 22 T cell receptor beta chains listed below, sequenced in a study of T cell responses to AZD1222 COVID-19 vaccine. Using immunoSEQ multiplex PCR, the repertoire was profiled, and TCRdb retains in-frame clones only, with some absent. This table has 140,000 to 150,000 clones, approximately 83% appearing once. Sequenced here: peripheral blood, sampled on day 0 of AZD1222 vaccination. These TCRs come from an adult in good health.

The chain couples TRBV9 to TRBJ2-1; TRBD1 matches 9 bases. Germline V gene lookup returns CDR1 SGDLS and CDR2 YYNGEE. The V and J ends lost 1 base and 9 bases, in that order; junction bases with no gene match: 5. The CDR3 runs to 14 residues. The CDR3 region has the DNA TGTGCCAGCAGCGTACTACAGGGGGCGACTGAGCAGTTCTTC. It translates to CASSVLQGATEQFF.

The rearrangement uses TRBV28 and TRBJ2-7; 7 positions match TRBD2. The V segment lost 5 bases and the J segment 6 bases; nucleotides outside the gene matches: 10. The CDR3 consists of 14 residues. CDR1 and CDR2 (germline): MDHEN, SYDVKM. The CDR3 is CASSPAPGGGEQYF. CDR3 sequence (DNA): TGTGCCAGCAGTCCAGCCCCGGGGGGAGGCGAGCAGTACTTC.

The CDR3 sequence: CASRQGGEKLFF. CDR3 in DNA: TGTGCCAGTAGACAGGGTGGGGAAAAACTGTTTTTT. This chain uses TRBV6-5 with TRBJ1-4; 7 bases are shared with TRBD1. Germline CDR1 MNHEY, CDR2 SVGAGI. The CDR3 loop spans 12 amino acids. V shed 9 bases and J 8 bases; nucleotides not matched to a gene: 6.

The CDR3: CASSGQGETQYF. CDR3 sequence (DNA): TGTGCCAGCAGTGGGCAGGGGGAGACCCAGTACTTC. The gene calls are TRBV25-1 and TRBJ2-5, with D tentatively TRBD1 (6 bases). CDR1 is MGHDK, CDR2 SYGVNS, per germline. The CDR3 extends over 12 amino acids. V gave up 4 bases and J gave up 5 bases, with 8 bases separating them.

The chain employs TRBV3-1 (or the pseudogene TRBV3-2) and TRBJ2-3; D call uncertain. This CDR3 has 13 amino acids. V lost 8 bases to trimming and J lost 0 bases, with 9 bases between them. Germline assignment: CDR1 LGHDT and CDR2 YNNKEL (reference sequence). The CDR3 loop reads CASGSLSTDTQYF. Written as DNA, the CDR3 is TGTGCCAGCGGCTCTCTTAGCACAGATACGCAGTATTTT.

The V gene is TRBV2, the J gene TRBJ1-5; D not resolved. The CDR3 contains 13 residues. Germline V CDR1 and CDR2: SNHLY, FYNNEI. Trimming took off 1 base at V and 4 bases at J, with 5 bases between the two ends. CDR3 sequence reads: CASSEEANQPQHF. In nucleotides, the CDR3 is TGTGCCAGCAGTGAAGAGGCAAATCAGCCCCAGCATTTT. The full variable domain, with the rest looked up from reference TRBV2 and TRBJ1-5, is EPEVTQTPSHQVTQMGQEVILRCVPISNHLYFYWYRQILGQKVEFLVSFYNNEISEKSEIFDDQFSVERPDGSNFTLKIRSTKLEDSAMYFCASSEEANQPQHFGDGTRLSIL.

The chain couples TRBV4-2 to TRBJ1-5; perhaps TRBD1 as D (5 bases). Germline CDR1 reads LGHNA; CDR2 reads YNFKEQ. V lost 3 bases and J 10 bases, leaving 13 bases between the germline ends. The CDR3 spans 13 residues. In nucleotides, the CDR3 is TGTGCCAGCAGCCAGGCGCTTTGGGACCCCCAGCATTTT. Translated, it gives CASSQALWDPQHF.

V usage is TRBV5-1 and J usage is TRBJ2-5; 8 bases match TRBD2. J was trimmed by 5 bases and V by 2 bases; bases with no gene match: 14. Germline values: CDR1 SGHRS, CDR2 YFSETQ. This CDR3 is built from 17 residues. CDR3 protein: CASSFPPEAGVGETQYF. CDR3 nucleotide sequence: TGCGCCAGCAGCTTCCCCCCAGAAGCGGGAGTAGGGGAGACCCAGTACTTC.

This chain joins TRBV19 and TRBJ2-7, with 14 bases aligning to TRBD2. This CDR3 contains 17 residues. Per germline, CDR1 LNHDA and CDR2 SQIVND (reference sequence). V shed 11 bases and J 1 base; nucleotides not matched to a gene: 13. CDR3 sequence (DNA): TGTGCCTCCTCCAGGGGACTAGCGGGAGTGGGTTCCTACGAGCAGTACTTC. Amino acids: CASSRGLAGVGSYEQYF.

This clone has just one count. The gene calls are TRBV7-9 and TRBJ2-2; TRBD2 matches at 9 bases. V shed 6 bases and J 0 bases; nucleotides not matched to a gene: 2. CDR1 is SEHNR and CDR2 is FQNEAQ in the germline V gene (reference sequence). The CDR3 spans 15 residues. The CDR3 DNA reads TGTGCCAGCAGTGTAGCGGGGGCGAACACCGGGGAGCTGTTTTTT. As protein: CASSVAGANTGELFF. The whole variable domain, remainder taken from reference TRBV7-9 and TRBJ2-2, is DTGVSQNPRHKITKRGQNVTFRCDPISEHNRLYWYRQTLGQGPEFLTYFQNEAQLEKSRLLSDRFSAERPKGSFSTLEIQRTEQGDSAMYLCASSVAGANTGELFFGEGSRLTVL.

The rearrangement joins TRBV5-5 to TRBJ1-2; 10 bases agree with TRBD1. Germline V gene data show CDR1 as SGHKS and CDR2 as YYEKEE (reference sequence). The CDR3 length is 15 residues. V lost 0 bases, J lost 6 bases, and 5 bases stayed unmatched. DNA of the CDR3: TGTGCCAGCAGCTTGGCGGTCGGGACAGGGGATGGCTACACCTTC. It translates to CASSLAVGTGDGYTF.

This clone showed up just a few times. The chain recombines TRBV12-5 with TRBJ2-7; 15 bases agree with TRBD2. The germline V gene has CDR1 LGHNT and CDR2 FRNRAP. V lost 5 bases, J lost 2 bases, and 7 bases stayed unmatched. This CDR3 has 17 residues. CDR3 residues: CASGPGTSGRMPYEQYF. The CDR3 nucleotides are TGTGCTAGTGGTCCCGGGACTAGCGGGAGGATGCCCTACGAGCAGTACTTC.

The CDR3 DNA reads as TGTGCCAGCATGGGACAGGGTTCCACTAATGAAAAACTGTTTTTT. Amino acid sequence: CASMGQGSTNEKLFF. The J gene is TRBJ1-4, the V gene TRBV27, with TRBD1 identical over 9 bases. J was trimmed by 2 bases and V by 7 bases; bases with no gene match: 5. The CDR3 runs 15 residues. CDR1 is MNHEY and CDR2 is SMNVEV in the germline V gene (reference sequence).

The CDR3 reads CASSFNTGELFF. As DNA, the CDR3 is TGCGCCAGCAGCTTTAACACCGGGGAGCTGTTTTTT. This chain links TRBV5-1 with TRBJ2-2, with D hard to call. The CDR3 extends over 12 amino acids. V lost 2 bases and J 2 bases, leaving 1 base between the germline ends. Germline CDR1 SGHRS, CDR2 YFSETQ.

The rearrangement uses TRBV7-2 and TRBJ2-1; possible D gene TRBD2, 5 bases. Germline lookup yields CDR1 SGHTA and CDR2 FQGNSA. CDR3 length equals 12 residues. Trimming pared 1 base from V and 12 bases from J, leaving 10 bases between. CDR3 coding DNA: TGTGCCAGCAGCTTAGGGGGAGATCGGCAGTTCTTC. Encoded protein: CASSLGGDRQFF.

V is TRBV7-2 and J is TRBJ1-2; D is possibly TRBD1 (6 bases). CDR3 length: 12 residues. V was clipped by 6 bases and J by 4 bases, with 9 bases between them. Germline-derived CDR1 and CDR2 are SGHTA and FQGNSA. The DNA of the CDR3 is TGTGCCAGCAGAGCGGACAGCTATGGCTACACCTTC. It codes for CASRADSYGYTF.

V usage is TRBV5-1 and J usage is TRBJ2-1, with 9 bases fitting TRBD2. The CDR3 is 14 residues long. Unmatched junction bases numbered 7, after V lost 7 bases and J lost 5 bases. CDR1 is SGHRS, CDR2 YFSETQ, per germline. The CDR3 DNA reads TGCGCCAGCTGCCCGCTAGCGGGAAACAATGAGCAGTTCTTC. This codes for CASCPLAGNNEQFF. Full variable domain (rest looked up from reference TRBV5-1 and TRBJ2-1): KAGVTQTPRYLIKTRGQQVTLSCSPISGHRSVSWYQQTPGQGLQFLFEYFSETQRNKGNFPGRFSGRQFSNSRSEMNVSTLELGDSALYLCASCPLAGNNEQFFGPGTRLTVL.

This CDR3 is CASSFAGTTHGELFF. The CDR3 coding sequence is TGTGCCAGCAGCTTCGCCGGGACTACGCACGGGGAGCTGTTTTTT. The J gene is TRBJ2-2, the V gene TRBV7-2; 7 positions agree with TRBD2. The ends lost 3 bases at V and 7 bases at J; junction bases unmatched: 8. Looked up from germline, CDR1 is SGHTA and CDR2 is FQGNSA. This CDR3 has 15 residues.

The chain uses TRBV29-1 and TRBJ1-2; possibly TRBD1 for D (5 bases). In germline, CDR1 is SQVTM, CDR2 ANQGSEA. Trimming removed 2 bases from V and 0 bases from J, with 16 bases in between. The CDR3 length is 16 residues. The CDR3 bases are TGCAGCGTTGAAATCGGCAGGGTCAGGACTAACTATGGCTACACCTTC. Translating gives CSVEIGRVRTNYGYTF. The full variable domain, in which reference TRBV29-1 and TRBJ1-2 provide the parts outside the CDR3, is SAVISQKPSRDICQRGTSLTIQCQVDSQVTMMFWYRQQPGQSLTLIATANQGSEATYESGFVIDKFPISRPNLTFSTLTVSNMSPEDSSIYLCSVEIGRVRTNYGYTFGSGTRLTVV.

This chain connects TRBV27 to TRBJ2-7, with D unclear. This CDR3 spans 14 amino acids. V lost 5 bases to trimming and J lost 7 bases, with 18 bases between them. In germline, CDR1 is MNHEY, CDR2 SMNVEV (reference sequence). The CDR3 loop reads CASSLGSGYTEQYF. The CDR3 DNA follows: TGTGCCAGCAGTCTCGGCAGTGGCTATACTGAGCAGTACTTC.

The genes are TRBV13 and TRBJ2-7; possibly TRBD2 for D (6 bases). Germline lookup yields CDR1 PRHDT and CDR2 FYEKMQ (reference sequence). The CDR3 length is 15 residues. The V end lost 0 bases, the J end lost 1 base, and 10 bases lay between the germline ends. The CDR3 is CASSLGVGGSYEQYF. CDR3 nucleotides: TGTGCCAGCAGCTTAGGCGTGGGGGGATCCTACGAGCAGTACTTC.

This sequence joins TRBV10-3 and TRBJ1-5; D perhaps matches TRBD1 (5 bases). The germline gives CDR1 ENHRY, CDR2 SYGVKD. The CDR3 has 13 amino acids. V was trimmed by 10 bases and J by 7 bases, leaving 17 bases between them. The CDR3 DNA follows: TGTGCCACCGGGGAACAGGACGGCCAGCCCCAGCATTTT. It is translated as CATGEQDGQPQHF.